This T cell receptor (beta chain) derives from a study of metastatic and nonmetastatic thyroid tumors. About the study: Repertoires were compared across blood and tumor or nodule tissue from malignant and benign thyroid patients. Findings and caveats of the study: When malignant thyroid tumors were compared with benign nodules, TCR beta diversity was reportedly significantly higher in the malignant tumors. This held in both blood and tumor samples.

TCRdb ran MiXCR on the PCR reads. The sample has just over 7,500 clones, about a quarter seen once. CDR1 KGHSH and CDR2 LQKENI come from the germline V gene. The CDR3 length is 14 residues. The trim removed 3 bases at V and 3 bases at J, leaving 2 bases unmatched. Patients were all untreated before their thyroid surgery. This clone has a count of ten or more. The target antigen is unknown. The rearrangement links TRBV18 to TRBJ2-3; TRBD1 agrees at 8 bases. The sample consisted of adjacent normal tissue. The receptor was derived from a female donor with papillary thyroid cancer or a benign thyroid nodule (not recorded which). Some clones in this sample may be carry-over from other donors' samples. CDR3: CASSPWTGTDTQYF. As DNA, the CDR3 is TGTGCCAGCTCACCCTGGACAGGGACAGATACGCAGTATTTT.